The entry that follows covers one TCR beta chain sequence. Its antigen is unknown. The CDR3 sequence is 13 residues long. Germline V gene data show CDR1 as LNHNV and CDR2 as YYDKDF (reference sequence). V dropped 5 bases and J dropped 5 bases, with 10 bases sitting between them. The data derive from a study of post-analysis software for immune sequencing data. Study-level findings and limits: Comparison of patients with controls showed about 5 TRBV segments more frequent in patients, TRBV5-6, TRBV5-1 and TRBV20-1 among them.

Unique molecular identifiers had been added to the TCR beta cDNA libraries. TCRdb fed the PCR reads into MiXCR, producing one record per CDR3 protein. Of approximately 730,000 distinct CDR3 sequences listed, about 43% are singletons. J is TRBJ2-1 and V is TRBV15; D is undetermined. Material for sequencing was blood. The receptor was isolated from a girl aged 5-17 years with multiple sclerosis. CDR3 sequence: CATSSRPNNEQFF. The DNA for the CDR3 is TGTGCCACCAGCTCCCGACCCAACAATGAGCAGTTCTTC.